The rows below give T cell receptor beta chains drawn from one sample of a study of cytomegalovirus exposure and HLA in healthy donors. Assay: immunoSEQ multiplex PCR; the TCRdb copy retains only in-frame clones and omits some. The sample lists 75,000 to 100,000 clones; around 80% were seen once. The sample comprised PBMCs. The receptors originated from a man between 25 and 39 years old in good health and CMV-seronegative. CDR3s include the opening cysteine and the closing phenylalanine or tryptophan. A D gene is named only where the DNA matches it firmly. Rows give clone size only sometimes, using once, few, many, or a class for an expanded clone.

>.|.|TRBJ1-1|TRBV28
CASRGRGGTEAFF
TGTGCCAGCAGGGGCCGGGGGGGCACTGAAGCTTTCTTT
>.|.|TRBJ1-1|TRBV30
CAWYRTAVSTEAFF
TGTGCCTGGTATCGGACAGCCGTAAGCACTGAAGCTTTCTTT
>.|.|TRBJ2-1|TRBV18
CASSPQDSGYNEQFF
TGTGCCAGCTCACCCCAGGACAGCGGATACAATGAGCAGTTCTTC
>TRBD1|few|TRBJ2-7|TRBV5-1
CASRQTGGEYEQYF
TGCGCCAGCAGGCAGACAGGGGGCGAGTACGAGCAGTACTTC
>.|.|TRBJ1-3|TRBV10-3
CAISESTGPLSGNTIYF
TGTGCCATCAGTGAGTCAACAGGGCCCCTTTCTGGAAACACCATATATTTT
>TRBD1|few|TRBJ2-2|TRBV30
CAWRDRGGGELFF
TGTGCCTGGAGAGACAGGGGTGGAGGGGAGCTGTTTTTT
>TRBD1|medium-sized|TRBJ2-7|TRBV4-2
CASSQEAGGSYEQYF
TGTGCCAGCAGCCAAGAGGCAGGGGGCTCCTACGAGCAGTACTTC
>.|.|TRBJ1-4|TRBV28
CASSLGGEKLFF
TGTGCCAGCAGTTTAGGGGGGGAAAAACTGTTTTTT
>.|few|TRBJ2-3|TRBV27
CASSFGRPDTQYF
TGTGCCAGCAGTTTTGGGAGGCCAGATACGCAGTATTTT
>.|.|TRBJ1-1|TRBV6-6
CASNAAAEAFF
TGTGCCAGCAACGCGGCGGCTGAAGCTTTCTTT
>TRBD1|once|TRBJ1-6|TRBV10-2
CASSERFGQGAGNSPLHF
TGCGCCAGCAGTGAGAGGTTTGGGCAGGGGGCTGGCAATTCACCCCTCCACTTT
>.|.|TRBJ1-1|TRBV5-1
CASSRDMNTEAFF
TGCGCCAGCAGCCGGGACATGAACACTGAAGCTTTCTTT